These 7 T cell receptor beta chains were sequenced from one sample in a study of cytomegalovirus exposure and HLA in healthy donors. The PCR used 60 Vbeta and 13 Jbeta primers. Method: immunoSEQ multiplex PCR; TCRdb's copy keeps in-frame clones and lacks some. Found here are about 150,000 clones, around three quarters of them singletons; the top ten hold 1%. The sequenced material came from PBMCs. These receptors all come from a woman aged 45-65 years in good health and CMV-seropositive.

V usage is TRBV15 and J usage is TRBJ2-2; TRBD2 matches at 9 bases. Germline V lookup: CDR1 LNHNV, CDR2 YYDKDF (reference sequence). V dropped 5 bases and J dropped 6; count of bases not matched to a gene: 7. The CDR3 extends over 15 amino acids. The DNA for the CDR3 is TGTGCCACCAGCTTCCGCGGGGGGGCACCCGGGGAGCTGTTTTTT. Its protein product is CATSFRGGAPGELFF. The variable domain in full, completed from reference TRBV15 and TRBJ2-2, reads DAMVIQNPRYQVTQFGKPVTLSCSQTLNHNVMYWYQQKSSQAPKLLFHYYDKDFNNEADTPDNFQSRRPNTSFCFLDIRSPGLGDTAMYLCATSFRGGAPGELFFGEGSRLTVL.

The chain recombines TRBV9 with TRBJ2-1; 8 bases agree with TRBD2. From germline, CDR1 is SGDLS and CDR2 YYNGEE. This CDR3 contains 16 residues. With V trimmed by 3 bases and J by 0 bases, 5 bases remained unmatched. The CDR3 protein is CASSESGGSSYNEQFF. Here the CDR3 DNA reads TGTGCCAGCAGCGAAAGCGGGGGCAGCTCCTACAATGAGCAGTTCTTC.

V and J are TRBV14 and TRBJ1-1, with TRBD1 identical over 7 bases. The CDR3 has 16 amino acids. CDR1 is SGHDN and CDR2 is FVKESK in the germline V gene. The V gene end was trimmed by 7 bases and the J gene end by 1 base; junction bases not matched to a gene: 12. CDR3 in amino acids: CASKPLRGSWNTEAFF. CDR3 nucleotides: TGTGCCAGCAAACCTCTCAGGGGGTCTTGGAACACTGAAGCTTTCTTT.

The chain carries TRBV4-1 and TRBJ2-5; possible D gene TRBD1, 6 bases. Between the trimmed V and J ends, which lost 1 base and 1 base, there was a span of 13 bases. The CDR3 totals 16 residues. Germline-derived CDR1 and CDR2 are MGHRA and YSYEKL. CDR3 nucleotide sequence: TGCGCCAGCAGCCAAGGTTCTTTGACAGGCCAAGAGACCCAGTACTTC. It codes for CASSQGSLTGQETQYF.

The chain uses TRBV11-2 and TRBJ2-1; TRBD2 aligns across 11 bases. V gave up 1 base and J gave up 4 bases; unmatched junction bases: 12. The CDR3 totals 19 residues. Germline CDR1 SGHAT, CDR2 FQNNGV. As DNA, the CDR3 is TGTGCCAGCAGCTTAGTTCTTAGCCTAGCGGGAGGCCTTTACAATGAGCAGTTCTTC. As protein: CASSLVLSLAGGLYNEQFF.

The chain uses TRBV18 and TRBJ1-4, with 10 positions matching TRBD1. J lost 7 bases, V lost 1 base, and 3 bases had no gene match. The CDR3 covers 15 residues. The germline CDR1 and CDR2 sequences are KGHSH and LQKENI. CDR3 nucleotide sequence: TGTGCCAGCTCACCACGACAGGGGGCAAGTGAAAAACTGTTTTTT. Translation gives CASSPRQGASEKLFF.

This chain joins TRBV28 and TRBJ2-5, with D possibly being TRBD1 (5 bases). This CDR3 comprises 13 residues. CDR1 and CDR2 (germline): MDHEN, SYDVKM. Trimming pared 6 bases from V and 2 bases from J, leaving 10 bases between. The CDR3 loop is CASRDTWQETQYF. CDR3 in DNA: TGTGCCAGCAGGGACACTTGGCAAGAGACCCAGTACTTC.